Listed below are T cell receptor beta chains from one sample, sequenced in a study of T cell responses to AZD1222 COVID-19 vaccine. This table comes from immunoSEQ multiplex PCR, and its TCRdb copy is limited to in-frame clones, with some not included. The sample consists of about 200,000 clones, approximately 94% of them appearing once. The material sequenced was peripheral blood, taken 28 days after the second dose of the MenACWY control vaccine. These receptors were obtained from an adult who received the MenACWY meningococcal vaccine as a control. CDR3s leave out the opening cysteine and the closing phenylalanine or tryptophan. Fields, in order: V gene, J gene, CDR3 protein.

TRBV29-1,TRBJ1-1,SVDGWDRVEAF
TRBV3-1/TRBV3-2,TRBJ2-7,ASSQGTGVGQRQY
TRBV18,TRBJ2-4,ASSPLDADIQY
TRBV6-2/TRBV6-3,TRBJ2-3,ASSRGLAGGPNTQY
TRBV19,TRBJ1-3,ASRQASSGNTIY
TRBV18,TRBJ2-2,ASSPENRGTNTGELF
TRBV5-6,TRBJ2-1,ASSPGFLKQF
TRBV13,TRBJ1-1,ASSSWTGNMNTEAF
TRBV19,TRBJ2-7,ASSIAPGGPNEQY
TRBV7-8,TRBJ1-5,ASSFSVREGSNQPQH
TRBV14,TRBJ2-5,ASSQVETQY
TRBV28,TRBJ1-5,ASRAGQHSNQPQH
TRBV5-4,TRBJ2-7,ASSGGQGAVGTAKYEQY
TRBV14,TRBJ2-3,ASSQVQRGVADTQY
TRBV7-2,TRBJ2-7,ASSLAETAGYEQY
TRBV30,TRBJ1-1,AWSHSRGGTEAF
TRBV19,TRBJ2-4,ASSRRRDYENIQY
TRBV28,TRBJ1-5,ASRAGGGNQPQH
TRBV5-4,TRBJ2-7,ASSFGQGRTEQY